Given below is one T cell receptor beta chain in context. Method: immunoSEQ multiplex PCR; TCRdb's copy keeps in-frame clones and lacks some. This sample yields 300,000 to 450,000 clones, of which around 87% are seen a single time; more than 1.5% belongs to the top ten. This sample was taken from a study of blood T cell repertoires in COVID-19. The age range of participants was about 18 to 90 years, with residence in some 25 US areas. The germline V gene has CDR1 MRHNA and CDR2 SNTAGT. J lost 4 bases, V lost 2 bases, and 7 bases had no gene match. CDR3 length equals 16 residues. This receptor was identified in a man aged 40-49 years in a cohort exposed to, infected with or recovered from COVID-19 (not recorded which). The chain joins TRBV6-4 to TRBJ1-5; 8 bases line up with TRBD1. The sample consisted of PBMCs or T cells enriched from blood (not recorded which). The CDR3 DNA follows: TGTGCCAGCAGTGACAACAGGGGGAAGGTTAATCAGCCCCAGCATTTT. It specifies CASSDNRGKVNQPQHF.